This entry lists 25 T cell receptor beta chains sequenced from one sample in a study of technical replicates of blood from a few donors. Using immunoSEQ multiplex PCR, the repertoire was profiled, and TCRdb retains in-frame clones only, with some absent. The table lists approximately 79,000 clones, 90% to 95% of them singletons. Material: T cells isolated from PBMCs. Receptor source: a human donor in good health.

The gene calls are TRBV4-1 and TRBJ2-7; maybe TRBD1 (6 bases). The V end was cut by 4 bases, the J end by 4 bases, with 17 bases between. This CDR3 is built from 15 residues. Germline-derived CDR1 and CDR2 are MGHRA and YSYEKL. CDR3 sequence reads: CASSLGFGTPYEQYF. The CDR3 DNA reads as TGCGCCAGCAGCCTGGGCTTCGGGACACCGTACGAGCAGTACTTC.

V usage is TRBV7-2 and J usage is TRBJ1-5; TRBD1 might be the D (5 bases). The CDR3 is 15 residues long. Per germline, CDR1 SGHTA and CDR2 FQGNSA. V was trimmed by 1 base and J by 7 bases, leaving 14 bases between them. In DNA, the CDR3 is TGTGCCAGCAGCTTAGTATGGGCAGGGAACCAGCCCCAGCATTTT. It encodes CASSLVWAGNQPQHF. Using reference TRBV7-2 and TRBJ1-5 for the parts outside the CDR3, the full variable domain is GAGVSQSPSNKVTEKGKDVELRCDPISGHTALYWYRQSLGQGLEFLIYFQGNSAPDKSGLPSDRFSAERTGGSVSTLTIQRTQQEDSAVYLCASSLVWAGNQPQHFGDGTRLSIL.

J is TRBJ2-7 and V is TRBV19; a weak D match, TRBD2 (5 bases). Germline V gene sequence: CDR1 LNHDA, CDR2 SQIVND (reference sequence). This CDR3 contains 13 residues. The V and J ends lost 3 bases and 3 bases respectively, with 9 bases between them. In DNA, the CDR3 is TGTGCCAGTAGTATTGGGCGGGTCTACGAGCAGTACTTC. This translates into CASSIGRVYEQYF.

The chain carries TRBV2 and TRBJ2-3; 8 bases map to TRBD2. V shed 10 bases, J shed 0 bases, and the junction held 9 bases outside the gene matches. The CDR3 spans 15 residues. CDR1 is SNHLY, CDR2 FYNNEI, per germline. The CDR3 DNA is TGTGCCATCACCCGACTAGCGTCTAGCACAGATACGCAGTATTTT. This gives the protein CAITRLASSTDTQYF.

V and J are TRBV11-1 and TRBJ2-7; 7 bases are shared with TRBD1. Germline lookup yields CDR1 SGHAT and CDR2 FQDESV (reference sequence). V gave up 5 bases and J gave up 2 bases; unmatched junction bases: 3. The CDR3 consists of 13 residues. CDR3 DNA: TGTGCCAGCAGCCTTACAGGGGCCTACGAGCAGTACTTC. It translates to CASSLTGAYEQYF.

The chain has TRBV5-4 and TRBJ2-7, with 8 bases lining up with TRBD1. V dropped 0 bases and J dropped 1; count of bases not matched to a gene: 6. Germline lookup yields CDR1 SGHNT and CDR2 YYREEE (reference sequence). The CDR3 consists of 16 residues. In nucleotides, the CDR3 is TGTGCCAGCAGCTTGGCCTATGGACAGGGATCCTACGAGCAGTACTTC. It specifies CASSLAYGQGSYEQYF. The whole variable domain, filled in from reference TRBV5-4 and TRBJ2-7, reads ETGVTQSPTHLIKTRGQQVTLRCSSQSGHNTVSWYQQALGQGPQFIFQYYREEENGRGNFPPRFSGLQFPNYSSELNVNALELDDSALYLCASSLAYGQGSYEQYFGPGTRLTVT.

The CDR3 loop reads CASSGSGTGDTGELFF. CDR3 coding DNA: TGTGCCAGCAGCGGCTCCGGGACAGGGGACACCGGGGAGCTGTTTTTT. This rearrangement joins TRBV9 to TRBJ2-2, with 10 nucleotides matching TRBD1. The germline V gene has CDR1 SGDLS and CDR2 YYNGEE. The CDR3 is 16 amino acids. The trim removed 3 bases at V and 3 bases at J, leaving 5 bases unmatched.

CDR3 nucleotide sequence: TGTGCCAGCAGCGTAACAGCGGTGCCTGGCGAGCAGTACTTC. As protein: CASSVTAVPGEQYF. The chain combines TRBV9 with TRBJ2-7, with a tentative D call TRBD2 (5 bases). Germline V gene lookup returns CDR1 SGDLS and CDR2 YYNGEE. The CDR3 runs 14 residues. Trimming took off 1 base at V and 6 bases at J, with 14 bases between the two ends.

The V and J genes are TRBV6-1 and TRBJ1-4; the D gene is possibly TRBD1 (6 bases). This CDR3 has 14 amino acids. V lost 3 bases and J 7 bases, leaving 12 bases between the germline ends. The germline CDR1 and CDR2 sequences are MNHNS and SASEGT. CDR3 sequence: CASSDLRGGEKLFF. DNA for the CDR3: TGTGCCAGCAGTGACCTCAGGGGTGGTGAAAAACTGTTTTTT.

The CDR3 DNA reads as TGTGCCTGGAGTTTTAGCGGAAGCTCCTACAATGAGCAGTTCTTC. This sequence encodes CAWSFSGSSYNEQFF. The V and J genes are TRBV30 and TRBJ2-1; tentatively, D is TRBD2 (6 bases). CDR1 is GTSNPN, CDR2 SVGIG, per germline (reference sequence). CDR3 length: 15 residues. The V end was cut by 2 bases, the J end by 0 bases, with 11 bases between.

A remark on this clone: Mismatch with germline at one junction end may stem from a read error. The chain links TRBV5-5 to TRBJ2-7, with 9 nucleotides matching TRBD1. From germline, CDR1 is SGHKS and CDR2 YYEKEE (reference sequence). The CDR3 has 16 residues. CDR3 coding DNA: TGTGCCAGCAGATTGGAGGACAGGGGCGCCCCCTACGAGCAGTACTTC. It codes for CASRLEDRGAPYEQYF.

The chain couples TRBV27 to TRBJ2-7, with TRBD2 identical over 10 bases. This CDR3 has 17 amino acids. J gave up 1 base and V 2 bases, and 8 bases lay outside the gene matches. Looked up from germline, CDR1 is MNHEY and CDR2 is SMNVEV (reference sequence). The CDR3 DNA reads TGTGCCAGCAGTTTAGTGAGAACTAGCGGGGATTCCTACGAGCAGTACTTC. This sequence encodes CASSLVRTSGDSYEQYF.

The chain links TRBV7-9 to TRBJ2-3; D ambiguous. The CDR3 spans 13 residues. The germline V gene encodes CDR1 SEHNR and CDR2 FQNEAQ (reference sequence). V shed 0 bases and J shed 5 bases, with 6 bases lying between them. This chain's CDR3 is CASSLAGEDTQYF. The CDR3 bases are TGTGCCAGCAGCTTAGCAGGAGAAGATACGCAGTATTTT.

The rearrangement links TRBV29-1 to TRBJ2-6; 8 positions agree with TRBD1. Germline CDR1 and CDR2: SQVTM and ANQGSEA. Trimming removed 7 bases from V and 0 bases from J; junction bases left unmatched: 8. The CDR3 is made up of 16 amino acids. CDR3 DNA sequence: TGCAGCGCACAGGGGGTAAATCCCTCTGGGGCCAACGTCCTGACTTTC. It translates to CSAQGVNPSGANVLTF.

The chain employs TRBV6-5 and TRBJ1-1; D unclear. Germline CDR1 reads MNHEY; CDR2 reads SVGAGI. The CDR3 is 14 amino acids. With 6 bases removed from V and 0 bases from J, the gap between germline ends came to 11 bases. The DNA for the CDR3 is TGTGCCAGCAGCCCCGGAGGGATGAACACTGAAGCTTTCTTT. The encoded protein is CASSPGGMNTEAFF.

This clone was detected only once. This chain connects TRBV19 to TRBJ1-3, with a weak D call TRBD1 (6 bases). With 9 bases removed from V and 2 bases from J, the gap between germline ends came to 14 bases. CDR3 length: 14 amino acids. The germline V gene encodes CDR1 LNHDA and CDR2 SQIVND (reference sequence). CDR3: CASSSDRTGNTIYF. CDR3 coding DNA: TGTGCCAGCAGCTCTGACAGGACTGGAAACACCATATATTTT.

The J gene is TRBJ2-1, the V gene TRBV5-5; D call uncertain. Trimming shortened V by 2 bases and J by 6 bases, and 15 bases separated the two germline ends. The length of the CDR3 is 15 residues. Looked up from germline, CDR1 is SGHKS and CDR2 is YYEKEE (reference sequence). The CDR3 region is CASSFTSANSNEQFF. The CDR3 nucleotides read TGTGCCAGCAGCTTTACGAGCGCCAACTCCAATGAGCAGTTCTTC.

This rearrangement joins TRBV4-1 to TRBJ1-2; perhaps TRBD1 as D (5 bases). The CDR3 runs to 14 residues. Germline V gene data show CDR1 as MGHRA and CDR2 as YSYEKL. V lost 4 bases and J lost 4, with 13 bases in between. CDR3 DNA sequence: TGCGCCAGCAGCCGCATAGGGCAGGGCTATGGCTACACCTTC. Protein: CASSRIGQGYGYTF.

The chain recombines TRBV19 with TRBJ2-5; TRBD2 aligns across 10 bases. This CDR3 comprises 16 residues. Germline V lookup: CDR1 LNHDA, CDR2 SQIVND (reference sequence). V lost 5 bases, J lost 5 bases, and 11 bases stayed unmatched. For the CDR3, the DNA is TGTGCCAGTAGTGTAACTAGAGCGGGAGGGTCGGAGACCCAGTACTTC. Its protein product is CASSVTRAGGSETQYF.

The chain is built from TRBV6-1 and TRBJ2-3; 10 bases are a match to TRBD2. Losses at the gene ends were 3 bases for V and 2 bases for J; bases not matched to a gene: 8. CDR3 length equals 17 residues. The germline V gene encodes CDR1 MNHNS and CDR2 SASEGT. CDR3 protein: CASSEASGREITDTQYF. As DNA, the CDR3 is TGTGCCAGCAGTGAGGCTAGCGGGAGAGAGATCACAGATACGCAGTATTTT.

The chain has TRBV27 and TRBJ2-7; 7 bases align to TRBD2. In germline, CDR1 is MNHEY, CDR2 SMNVEV (reference sequence). V trimming: 4 bases; J trimming: 1 base; junction bases outside the gene matches: 1. CDR3 length: 13 residues. The CDR3 DNA follows: TGTGCCAGCAGTTGGGGGGGATCCTACGAGCAGTACTTC. It specifies CASSWGGSYEQYF.

The chain uses TRBV30 and TRBJ2-7, with a weak D call TRBD2 (6 bases). With 3 bases removed from V and 3 bases from J, the gap between germline ends came to 9 bases. The CDR3 runs to 12 residues. From germline, CDR1 is GTSNPN and CDR2 SVGIG (reference sequence). The CDR3 loop is CAWSPTSYEQYF. DNA of the CDR3: TGTGCCTGGAGCCCGACTAGCTACGAGCAGTACTTC.

The chain joins TRBV7-7 to TRBJ2-1; 12 nucleotides agree with TRBD1. The CDR3 extends over 17 amino acids. Germline-derived CDR1 and CDR2 are SSHAT and FNYEAQ (reference sequence). Germline trimming cut 1 base from V and 9 bases from J; bases unmatched to any gene: 10. CDR3 in DNA: TGTGCCAGCAGCTTAGGGCCTCCGGGACAGGGGGCCACTGAGCAGTTCTTC. This gives the protein CASSLGPPGQGATEQFF. The full variable domain, with the rest looked up from reference TRBV7-7 and TRBJ2-1, is GAGVSQSPRYKVTKRGQDVTLRCDPISSHATLYWYQQALGQGPEFLTYFNYEAQPDKSGLPSDRFSAERPEGSISTLTIQRTEQRDSAMYRCASSLGPPGQGATEQFFGPGTRLTVL.

The CDR3 region is CASSADTEAFF. DNA of the CDR3: TGTGCCAGTAGTGCAGACACTGAAGCTTTCTTT. The V and J genes are TRBV19 and TRBJ1-1; D remains unclear. CDR1 LNHDA and CDR2 SQIVND come from the germline V gene (reference sequence). CDR3 size: 11 residues. The V gene lost 5 bases and the J gene lost 3 bases, with 4 bases spanning the gap.

The chain links TRBV10-3 to TRBJ1-5, with D possibly being TRBD1 (5 bases). In germline, CDR1 is ENHRY, CDR2 SYGVKD. V gave up 0 bases and J gave up 0 bases, with 6 bases separating them. The CDR3 is made up of 15 amino acids. The CDR3 protein is CAISESGGSNQPQHF. For the CDR3, the DNA is TGTGCCATCAGTGAGTCGGGGGGTAGCAATCAGCCCCAGCATTTT.